This T cell receptor (beta chain) came from a study of chemoradiotherapy in HPV16-positive cancers. On the study more broadly: Candidate HPV-specific T-cell clones and common TCR motifs came from functional assays in two HPV16-positive patients.

Germline CDR1 reads MNHNS; CDR2 reads SASEGT. This CDR3 comprises 14 residues. Trimming at V came to 6 bases and at J to 3 bases, leaving 5 bases not matched to a gene. TCRdb's copy holds only in-frame clones and misses some; the assay was immunoSEQ multiplex PCR. The sample includes approximately 12,000 clones, around 78% of them seen just once. The receptor was derived from a human donor with HPV-associated anogenital cancer. This sample was taken from a patient who underwent chemoradiotherapy. The rearrangement links TRBV6-1 to TRBJ1-5; 7 positions agree with TRBD1. CDR3 loop: CASRRDSYNQPQHF. The CDR3 bases are TGTGCCAGCAGACGGGACAGCTACAATCAGCCCCAGCATTTT.